The clone carrying this TCR beta chain was recorded a few times. What it binds is unknown. This sample is drawn from a study of identical twins. Overall study findings and caveats: Models underestimated out-of-frame TCR alpha sharing in monozygotic twins. Cord blood's abundant beta clonotypes had fewer insertions, unlike memory repertoires.

V lost 6 bases, J lost 4 bases, and 21 bases stayed unmatched. Germline lookup yields CDR1 ENHRY and CDR2 SYGVKD. The CDR3 covers 20 residues. TCRdb ran MiXCR on the 5' RACE reads and lists one entry per CDR3 protein. The sample has roughly 1.6 million distinct CDR3 sequences, under 35% seen once; the top ten hold approximately 0.25%. The receptor's source is a newborn girl in good health. The chain is built from TRBV10-3 and TRBJ2-1; 10 bases align to TRBD2. Material: cord blood. CDR3 sequence (DNA): TGTGCCATCAGCTTCGGCCAGGACCGAGCGGGAGGGCCGGGTTACAATGAGCAGTTCTTC. It is translated as CAISFGQDRAGGPGYNEQFF.